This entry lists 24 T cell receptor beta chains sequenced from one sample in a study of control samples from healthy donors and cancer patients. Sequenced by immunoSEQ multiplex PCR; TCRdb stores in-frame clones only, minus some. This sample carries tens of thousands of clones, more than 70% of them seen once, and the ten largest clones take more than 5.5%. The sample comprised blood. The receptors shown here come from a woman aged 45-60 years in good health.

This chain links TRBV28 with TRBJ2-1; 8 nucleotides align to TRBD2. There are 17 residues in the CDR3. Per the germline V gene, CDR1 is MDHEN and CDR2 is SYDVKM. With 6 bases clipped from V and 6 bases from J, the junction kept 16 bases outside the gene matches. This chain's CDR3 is CASSSSGAGGPLNEQFF. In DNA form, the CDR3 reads TGTGCCAGCAGCTCCTCCGGGGCGGGGGGCCCGCTCAATGAGCAGTTCTTC.

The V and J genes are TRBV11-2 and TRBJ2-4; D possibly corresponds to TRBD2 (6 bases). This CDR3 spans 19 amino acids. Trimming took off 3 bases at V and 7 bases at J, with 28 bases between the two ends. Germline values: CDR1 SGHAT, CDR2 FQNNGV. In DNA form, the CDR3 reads TGTGCCAGCAGCTTCGGTCGGCGGGGCTCGGGCTTAATTCCCAACATTCAGTACTTC. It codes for CASSFGRRGSGLIPNIQYF.

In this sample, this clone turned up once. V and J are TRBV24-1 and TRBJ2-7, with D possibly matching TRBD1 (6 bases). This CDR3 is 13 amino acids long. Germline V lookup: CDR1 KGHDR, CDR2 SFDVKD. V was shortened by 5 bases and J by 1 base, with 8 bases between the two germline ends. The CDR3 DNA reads TGTGCCACCAGTGGAGGGACATCCTACGAGCAGTACTTC. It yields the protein CATSGGTSYEQYF.

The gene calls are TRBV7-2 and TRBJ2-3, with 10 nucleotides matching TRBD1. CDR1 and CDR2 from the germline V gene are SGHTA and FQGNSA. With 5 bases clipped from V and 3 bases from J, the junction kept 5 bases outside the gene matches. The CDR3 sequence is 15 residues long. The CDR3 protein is CASSPGTGVTDTQYF. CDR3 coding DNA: TGTGCCAGCAGCCCAGGGACAGGGGTTACAGATACGCAGTATTTT.

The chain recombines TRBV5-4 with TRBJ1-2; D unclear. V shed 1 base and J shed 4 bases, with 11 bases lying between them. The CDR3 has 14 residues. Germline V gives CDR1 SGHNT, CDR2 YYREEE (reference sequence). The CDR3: CASSLPAEIYGYTF. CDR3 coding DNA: TGTGCCAGCAGCTTGCCCGCAGAGATCTATGGCTACACCTTC. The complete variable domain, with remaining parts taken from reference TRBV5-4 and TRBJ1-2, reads ETGVTQSPTHLIKTRGQQVTLRCSSQSGHNTVSWYQQALGQGPQFIFQYYREEENGRGNFPPRFSGLQFPNYSSELNVNALELDDSALYLCASSLPAEIYGYTFGSGTRLTVV.

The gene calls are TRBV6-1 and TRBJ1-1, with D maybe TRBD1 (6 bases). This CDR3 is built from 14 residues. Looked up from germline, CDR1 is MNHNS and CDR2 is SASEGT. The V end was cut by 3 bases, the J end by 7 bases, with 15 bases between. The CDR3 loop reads CASSEWGRGREAFF. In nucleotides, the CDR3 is TGTGCCAGCAGTGAGTGGGGCAGGGGCCGTGAAGCTTTCTTT.

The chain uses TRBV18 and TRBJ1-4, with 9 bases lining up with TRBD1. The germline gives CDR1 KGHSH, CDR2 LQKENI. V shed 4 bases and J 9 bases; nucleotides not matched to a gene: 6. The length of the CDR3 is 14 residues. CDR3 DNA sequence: TGTGCCAGCTCACTGGAGACAGGGGGACAAAAACTGTTTTTT. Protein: CASSLETGGQKLFF.

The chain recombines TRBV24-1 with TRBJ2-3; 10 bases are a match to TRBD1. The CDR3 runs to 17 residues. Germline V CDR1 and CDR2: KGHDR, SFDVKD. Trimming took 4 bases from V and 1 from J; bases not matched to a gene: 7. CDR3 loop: CATSELPGTGGTDTQYF. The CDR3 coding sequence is TGTGCCACCAGTGAACTCCCCGGGACAGGGGGCACAGATACGCAGTATTTT.

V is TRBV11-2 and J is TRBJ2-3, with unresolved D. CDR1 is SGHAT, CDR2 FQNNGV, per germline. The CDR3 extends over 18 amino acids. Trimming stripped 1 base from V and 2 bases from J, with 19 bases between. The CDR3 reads CASSLVATTRVATDTQYF. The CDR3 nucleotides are TGTGCCAGCAGCTTAGTAGCAACTACCCGCGTCGCCACAGATACGCAGTATTTT.

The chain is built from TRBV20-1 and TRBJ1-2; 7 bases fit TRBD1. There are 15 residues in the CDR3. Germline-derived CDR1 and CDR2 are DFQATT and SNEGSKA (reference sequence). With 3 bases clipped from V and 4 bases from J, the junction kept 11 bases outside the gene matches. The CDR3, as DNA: TGCAGTGCTAGTATACAGGGGAGGGGTGGCTATGGCTACACCTTC. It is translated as CSASIQGRGGYGYTF.

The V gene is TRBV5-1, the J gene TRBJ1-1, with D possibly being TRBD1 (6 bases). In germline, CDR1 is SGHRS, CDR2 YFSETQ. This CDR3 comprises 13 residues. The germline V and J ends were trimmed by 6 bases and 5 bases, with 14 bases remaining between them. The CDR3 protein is CASKPRGGTEAFF. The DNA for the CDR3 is TGCGCCAGCAAGCCCAGGGGAGGAACTGAAGCTTTCTTT.

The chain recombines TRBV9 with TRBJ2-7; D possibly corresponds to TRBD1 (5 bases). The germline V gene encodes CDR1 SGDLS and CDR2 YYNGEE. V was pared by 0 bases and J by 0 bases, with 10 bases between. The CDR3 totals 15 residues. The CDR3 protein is CASSVAPTASYEQYF. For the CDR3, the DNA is TGTGCCAGCAGCGTAGCCCCGACAGCCTCCTACGAGCAGTACTTC.

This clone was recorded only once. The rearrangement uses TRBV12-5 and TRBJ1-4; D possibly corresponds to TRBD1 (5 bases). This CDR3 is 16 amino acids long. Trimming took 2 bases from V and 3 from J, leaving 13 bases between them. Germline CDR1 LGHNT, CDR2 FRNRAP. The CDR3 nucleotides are TGTGCTAGTGGTTTGACACTAGGGGCTGCTAATGAAAAACTGTTTTTT. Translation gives CASGLTLGAANEKLFF.

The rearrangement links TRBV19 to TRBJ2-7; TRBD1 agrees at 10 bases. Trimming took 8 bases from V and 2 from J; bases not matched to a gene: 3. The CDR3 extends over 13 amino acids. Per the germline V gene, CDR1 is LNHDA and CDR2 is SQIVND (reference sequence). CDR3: CASGTGDTYEQYF. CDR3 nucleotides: TGTGCCAGTGGGACAGGGGACACCTACGAGCAGTACTTC.

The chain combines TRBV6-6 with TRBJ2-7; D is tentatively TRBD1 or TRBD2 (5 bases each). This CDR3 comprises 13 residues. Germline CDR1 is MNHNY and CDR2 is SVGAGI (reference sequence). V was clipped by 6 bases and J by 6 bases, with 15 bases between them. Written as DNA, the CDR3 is TGTGCCAGCAGCCCCGGGCCGGGACGCGAGCAGTACTTC. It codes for CASSPGPGREQYF.

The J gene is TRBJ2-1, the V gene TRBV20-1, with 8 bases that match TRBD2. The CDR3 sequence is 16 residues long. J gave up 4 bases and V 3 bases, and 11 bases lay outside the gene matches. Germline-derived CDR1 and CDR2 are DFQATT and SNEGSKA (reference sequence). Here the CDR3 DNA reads TGCAGTGCTAGTCGTCAGGGCGGGGGGTCTTACAATGAGCAGTTCTTC. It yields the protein CSASRQGGGSYNEQFF.

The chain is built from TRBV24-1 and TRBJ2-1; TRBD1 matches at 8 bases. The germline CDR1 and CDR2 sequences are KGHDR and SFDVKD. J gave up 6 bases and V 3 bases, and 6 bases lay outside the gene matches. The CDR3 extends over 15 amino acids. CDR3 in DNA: TGTGCCACCAGTGATACAATTACAGGGGGCAATGAGCAGTTCTTC. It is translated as CATSDTITGGNEQFF.

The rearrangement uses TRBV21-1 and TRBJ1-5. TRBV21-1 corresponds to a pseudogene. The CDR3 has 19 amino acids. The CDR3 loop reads CASSKAVSRGGICNQPQHF. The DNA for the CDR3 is TGTGCCAGCAGCAAAGCGGTTTCCAGGGGGGGGATATGCAATCAGCCCCAGCATTTT.

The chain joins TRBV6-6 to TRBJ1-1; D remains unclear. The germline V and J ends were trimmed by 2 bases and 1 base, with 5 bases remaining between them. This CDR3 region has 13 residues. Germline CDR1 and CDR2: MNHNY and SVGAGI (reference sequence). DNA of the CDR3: TGTGCCAGCAGTTACCTAGAGAACACTGAAGCTTTCTTT. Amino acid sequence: CASSYLENTEAFF.

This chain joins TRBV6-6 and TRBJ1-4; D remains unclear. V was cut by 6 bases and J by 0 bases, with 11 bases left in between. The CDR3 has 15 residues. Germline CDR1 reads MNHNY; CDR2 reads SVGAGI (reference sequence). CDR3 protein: CASSPLGSTNEKLFF. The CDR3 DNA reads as TGTGCCAGCAGCCCCCTGGGGTCAACTAATGAAAAACTGTTTTTT.

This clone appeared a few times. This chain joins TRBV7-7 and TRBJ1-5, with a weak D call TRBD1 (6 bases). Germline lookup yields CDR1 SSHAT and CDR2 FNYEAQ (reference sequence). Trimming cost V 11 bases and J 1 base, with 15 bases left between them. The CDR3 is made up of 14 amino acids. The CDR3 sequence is CAGSTGLSNQPQHF. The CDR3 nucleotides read TGTGCCGGGAGCACAGGGTTGAGCAATCAGCCCCAGCATTTT.

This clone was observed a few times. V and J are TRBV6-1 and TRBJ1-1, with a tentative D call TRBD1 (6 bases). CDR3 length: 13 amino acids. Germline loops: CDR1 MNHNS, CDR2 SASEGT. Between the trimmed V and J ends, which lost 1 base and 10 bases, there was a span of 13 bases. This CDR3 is CASSEERGGRAFF. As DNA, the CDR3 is TGTGCCAGCAGTGAAGAGAGGGGGGGGAGAGCTTTCTTT.

The CDR3 region has the DNA TGTGCCTGGAGTGTAGGCCAGGGAGTTGGCAATGAGCAGTTCTTC. This translates into CAWSVGQGVGNEQFF. The rearrangement links TRBV30 to TRBJ2-1; D might be TRBD1 or TRBD2, each matching 5 bases. Germline-derived CDR1 and CDR2 are GTSNPN and SVGIG (reference sequence). The CDR3 contains 15 residues. Trimming removed 0 bases from V and 6 bases from J, with 15 bases in between.

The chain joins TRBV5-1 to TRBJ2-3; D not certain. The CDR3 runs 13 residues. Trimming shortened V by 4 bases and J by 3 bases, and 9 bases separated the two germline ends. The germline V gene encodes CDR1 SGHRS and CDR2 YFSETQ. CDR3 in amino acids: CASSPGVTDTQYF. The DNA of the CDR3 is TGCGCCAGCAGCCCGGGTGTGACAGATACGCAGTATTTT.